The subject of this entry is one T cell receptor (beta chain). The table lists this clonotype with many counts. There is no known antigen for this receptor. Per-nucleotide qualities are absent, and no much larger clonotype sits a single base away. TCR alpha and beta chain libraries were amplified separately from the second PCR step onward. To determine each donor's CMV status, fresh PBMCs were stimulated overnight with CMV viral lysate, and IFNgamma production from CD4+ T cells was then assessed. Using Miltenyi beads, CD4 T cells were first positively selected, and CD8 T cells were then positively selected from the CD4-negative fraction. Cells were stained for CD3, CD4, CD8, CD45RA, CD27 and a live/dead dye and were sorted on a BD Aria II into four subsets based on CD45RA and CD27. The sorting gate for effector memory cells was CD45RA-CD27-, and the sorting gate for EMRA cells was CD45RA+CD27-. Blood was obtained from three healthy volunteers, and the blood from each volunteer was fractionated into CD4 and CD8 T cells and subsequently into four differentiation subsets. Approximately 120 ml of peripheral blood was drawn per donor, and PBMC were isolated by Ficoll-Paque PLUS density-gradient centrifugation. Sorted cells were lysed in RLT buffer, and RNA was extracted with a Qiagen RNeasy kit and stored at -80°C.

Libraries were made using UMI-ligation and nested PCR. The beta constant-region primer was an equimolar mix of two oligonucleotides covering both TRBC1 and TRBC2. A single-stranded oligonucleotide carrying the SP2 primer and a 12-nucleotide UMI was ligated to the 3' end of the cDNA by T4 RNA ligase 1. The ligated cDNA went through four rounds of PCR with nested alpha and beta constant-region primers together with the SP2 primer. Incubation of the ligation reaction lasted about 19-24 hours at 16 degrees C. PCR2 was typically run as a SYBR Green qPCR and stopped at a predetermined threshold to prevent over-amplification. Apart from the first purification, every purification step used Agencourt AMPure XP magnetic beads. Library amounts were measured by Qubit and library quality was assessed on a TapeStation, where the main peak was expected at around 650 bp. Pooled libraries were sequenced on an Illumina MiSeq using v2 2x251 paired-end kits, and typically about 0.9-2.1 million reads were obtained per sample. Each sample library was pooled at around 4 nM, and about 4.5-7.5% PhiX was included to improve cluster recognition. The study's own analysis went as follows. FASTQ reads processed by Demultiplexor were assigned V and J genes by Decombinator through tag matching that tolerated a single base-pair mismatch. Collapsinator relied on UMIs to fix sequencing errors as well as frequency errors caused by PCR heterogeneity. TCRs were translated and CDR3s were extracted from the conserved cysteine to the FGXG phenylalanine by CDR3Translator, with non-productive sequences being flagged. Gini, Shannon entropy and inverse Simpson indices were calculated on repertoires subsampled to equal numbers of UMI-defined TCRs. Within the linear range, a power law was fitted to clonotype abundance distributions using maximum likelihood. On one naive CD8 sample, the pipeline and MIGEC gave similar UMI counts, unique TCR numbers and clonal distributions. A set of 7,322 CMV-associated CDR3 sequences, compiled from VDJdb and a published dataset, was used to search the repertoires. TCRdb handled the public reads itself, with Q25 trimming in fastp and clone calling in MiXCR, and kept productive beta chains. Identical CDR3 protein sequences are pooled into one entry, listed with their most common genes and DNA. TCRdb, not the original authors, processed these V and J calls. This sample is represented by tens of thousands of distinct CDR3 sequences; about 11% of them were singletons. The ten largest clones represent roughly 18% of the sample.

The CDR3 measures 16 amino acids from cysteine to phenylalanine. The only DNA kept is the CDR3, 48 bases in frame from the first base. The germline V gene encodes CDR1 GTSNPN and CDR2 SVGIG (reference sequence). V and J are truncated by 1 base and 8 bases respectively, leaving an intervening sequence of 23 bases. The data originate from a study of naive and memory T cell subsets listed by TCRdb under 2017. For the wider study: An open-source, UMI-based TCR alpha and beta sequencing pipeline was applied to sorted naive and memory peripheral blood T cell subsets. Complete agreement was observed between the functional CMV T cell responses and the IgG serology results. RNA was DNase-treated and reverse transcribed with TCR constant-region primers, mostly using SuperScript III. The full study reports these points: The repertoire findings for the naive and memory subsets could not be validated against a ground truth, as none was available. Single alpha or beta chain sequences, rather than paired alpha/beta receptors, were used to define clonotypes. TCR abundance followed a power law with an exponent that was different for naive and memory subsets but consistent across the three individuals. Gini index rose and Shannon and inverse Simpson diversity fell from naive through CM, EM and EMRA in both CD4 and CD8 cells. RNA-based TCR counts may be affected by expression changes linked to T cell activation and differentiation. Following error correction, more than 85% of naive TCR sequences occurred only once, which made naive abundance distributions much steeper than those of memory subsets.

The TCR was taken from a human donor in good health. The chain joins TRBV30 to TRBJ1-1; confidence is insufficient to name the D gene. The sample was effector memory CD4+ T cells from blood. This specimen's cell subset or site label, per the study, means: effector memory, CD45RA- CD27-. CDR3 reads: CAWSASKNSGSAEAFF. The bases are TGTGCCTGGAGTGCTTCGAAGAATTCCGGAAGCGCAGAAGCTTTCTTT.